This T cell receptor (beta chain) appears in the sequencing data of a study of human versus mouse CDR3 diversity and MHC coevolution (dated by TCRdb to between 2016 and 2019). Study-level background: The immunoSEQ assay was reported to detect one in 200,000 T cells and to minimize amplification bias from multiplex PCR. Across the mouse and human samples, each sample yielded between about 5.5 x 10^6 and 1.7 x 10^7 valid reads. Repertoires of human naive CD4 T cells were used as a reference for TCR selection on multiple MHC II alleles and were compared against human-TCR-locus transgenic mice carrying single MHC II. The human cohort was made up of three healthy volunteer blood donors, who at collection were aged 30 to 39, 40 to 50 and 60 to 69, one donor in each range.

Trimming leaves V shorter by 7 bases and J shorter by 3 bases, with the junction holding 8 bases beyond the gene matches. From the cysteine up to the phenylalanine, the CDR3 has a length of 15 residues. Left in the record is the CDR3 DNA by itself, 45 bases read in frame from the first base. Based on the germline V gene, the CDR1 and CDR2 sequences are MDHEN and SYDVKM. Naive CD4 T cells, defined as CD45RO-negative and CD62L-positive, were isolated from PBMCs by fluorescence-activated cell sorting. About 50 ml of fresh peripheral blood was drawn per donor, and PBMCs were isolated by Ficoll density centrifugation. Sorting was performed on a FACSAria III instrument, with purity above 85% for all samples. Points the paper makes about the study in general: On average, humans had more CDR3 deletions and insertions than mice did, pointing to greater exonuclease and TdT activity. The largest TCR beta repertoire, 1.5 million to 2 million clonotypes, was estimated by iCHAO1 for humans, a finding likely attributable to selection by multiple MHC II molecules. Among all compared groups, two of the three human donors had the lowest clonal inequality scores. Because human T cells were selected on roughly six MHC II alleles, repertoire diversity in humans and mice was not considered directly comparable.

With respect to this clone: What this receptor recognizes is not known. No clone much larger than this one lies a single base away; base qualities are absent.

The QIAGEN blood and tissue kit was used to extract genomic DNA from sorted cells, and the DNA was quantified on a NanoDrop 1000. Deep sequencing and quantification of TCR alpha and beta chains were performed on the immunoSEQ platform by multiplex PCR of genomic DNA. Concerning the study's data processing: Annotation of the TCR sequences relied on IMGT gene and region definitions. As a stand-in for the preselection repertoire, out-of-frame rearrangements were used and set against in-frame clonotypes. To estimate repertoire size, the study used the iCHAO1 estimator that comes with the immunoSEQ platform. A Gini index, which is based on the Lorenz curve, was applied to in-frame amino acid clonotypes to measure clonal inequality. Shared clonotypes were counted with the intersect function of the R package tcR, and similarity was scored with the Jaccard index. Principal component analysis of V, J and V-J usage frequencies was run with the R prcomp function without normalization. Held by TCRdb, this immuneACCESS table contains in-frame sequences only and omits some clones. Under half of the omission traces to an unresolved V gene where checked; the cause of the rest is unknown. D and trimming were read from the DNA, whereas the V and J calls and clone size are those reported in that table. The sample records 80,000 or so clones, roughly 93% of which are singletons. 1.3% to 1.5% of the sample comes from the top ten.

The rearranged chain carries TRBV28 and TRBJ1-2; a stretch of 10 junction bases matches TRBD1. This receptor was identified in a person aged 30 to 70 in good health. The specimen sequenced was naive CD4+ T cells from blood. The cell subset or site label, as the study defines it: CD45RO-negative CD62L-positive naive CD4 T cells. The CDR3: CASKRTGGFYYGYTF. DNA sequence: TGTGCCAGCAAACGGACAGGGGGATTCTACTATGGCTACACCTTC.